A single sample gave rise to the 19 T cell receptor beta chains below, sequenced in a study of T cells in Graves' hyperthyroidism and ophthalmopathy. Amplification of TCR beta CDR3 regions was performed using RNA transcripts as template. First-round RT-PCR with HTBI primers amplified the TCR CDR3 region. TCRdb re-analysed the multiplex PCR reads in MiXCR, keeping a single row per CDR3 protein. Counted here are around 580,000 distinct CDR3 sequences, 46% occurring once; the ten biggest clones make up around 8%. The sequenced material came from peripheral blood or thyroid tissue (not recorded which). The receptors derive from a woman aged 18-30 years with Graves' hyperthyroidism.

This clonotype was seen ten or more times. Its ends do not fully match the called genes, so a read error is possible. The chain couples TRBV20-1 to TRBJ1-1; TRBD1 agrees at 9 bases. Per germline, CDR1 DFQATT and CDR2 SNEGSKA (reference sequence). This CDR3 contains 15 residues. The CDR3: CSAGHTGGPGTGAFF. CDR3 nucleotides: TGCAGTGCTGGCCACACAGGGGGCCCTGGCACTGGAGCTTTCTTT.

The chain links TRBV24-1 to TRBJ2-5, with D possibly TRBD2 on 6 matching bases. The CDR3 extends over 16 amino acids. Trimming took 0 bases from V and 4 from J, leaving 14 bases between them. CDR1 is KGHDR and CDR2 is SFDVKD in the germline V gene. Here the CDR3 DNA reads TGTGCCACCAGTGATTTGCCGGGAGCAGGGCGAGAGACCCAGTACTTC. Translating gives CATSDLPGAGRETQYF.

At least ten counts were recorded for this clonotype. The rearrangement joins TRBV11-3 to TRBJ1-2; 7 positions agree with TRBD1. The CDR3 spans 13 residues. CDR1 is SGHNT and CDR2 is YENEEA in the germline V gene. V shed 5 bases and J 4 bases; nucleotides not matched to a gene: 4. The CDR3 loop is CASSAGQVYGYTF. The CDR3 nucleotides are TGTGCCAGCAGCGCCGGACAGGTCTATGGCTACACCTTC.

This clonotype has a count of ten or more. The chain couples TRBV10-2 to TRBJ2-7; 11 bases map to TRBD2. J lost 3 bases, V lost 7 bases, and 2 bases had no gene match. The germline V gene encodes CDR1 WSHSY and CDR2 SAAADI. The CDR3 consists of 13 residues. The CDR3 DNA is TGCGCCAGCACTGGGACTAGCGGCTACGAGCAGTACTTC. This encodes CASTGTSGYEQYF.

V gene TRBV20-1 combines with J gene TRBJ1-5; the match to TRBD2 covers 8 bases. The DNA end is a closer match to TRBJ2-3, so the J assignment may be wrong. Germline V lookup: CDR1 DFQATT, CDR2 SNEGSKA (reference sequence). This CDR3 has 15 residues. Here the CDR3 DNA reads TGCAGTGCTAGAGGGAGGCGCGGGAGGACAGATACGCAGTATTTT. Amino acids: CSARGRRGRTDTQYF.

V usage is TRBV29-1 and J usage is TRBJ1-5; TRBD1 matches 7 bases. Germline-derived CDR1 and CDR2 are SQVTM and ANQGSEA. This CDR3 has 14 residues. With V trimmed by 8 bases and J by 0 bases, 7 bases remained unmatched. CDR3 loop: CSRDQGDSNQPQHF. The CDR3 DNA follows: TGCAGCAGAGATCAGGGGGATAGCAATCAGCCCCAGCATTTT.

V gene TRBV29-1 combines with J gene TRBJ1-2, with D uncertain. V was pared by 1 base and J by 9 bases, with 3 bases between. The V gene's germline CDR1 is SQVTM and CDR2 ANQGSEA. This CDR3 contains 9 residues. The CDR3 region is CSVEGSYTF. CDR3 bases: TGCAGCGTTGAAGGGAGCTACACCTTC.

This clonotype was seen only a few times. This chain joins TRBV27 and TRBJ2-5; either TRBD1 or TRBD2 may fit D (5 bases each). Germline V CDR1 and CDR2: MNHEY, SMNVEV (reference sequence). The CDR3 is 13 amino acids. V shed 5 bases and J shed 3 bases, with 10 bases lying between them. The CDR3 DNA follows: TGTGCCAGCAGTCTCCGGGACGAAGAGACCCAGTACTTC. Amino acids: CASSLRDEETQYF.

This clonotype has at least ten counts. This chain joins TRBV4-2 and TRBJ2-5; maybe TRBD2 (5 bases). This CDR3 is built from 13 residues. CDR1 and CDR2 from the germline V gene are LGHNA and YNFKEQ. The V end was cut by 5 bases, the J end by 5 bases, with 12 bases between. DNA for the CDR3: TGTGCCAGCAGCGTTCCGGGCGGGGAGACCCAGTACTTC. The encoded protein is CASSVPGGETQYF.

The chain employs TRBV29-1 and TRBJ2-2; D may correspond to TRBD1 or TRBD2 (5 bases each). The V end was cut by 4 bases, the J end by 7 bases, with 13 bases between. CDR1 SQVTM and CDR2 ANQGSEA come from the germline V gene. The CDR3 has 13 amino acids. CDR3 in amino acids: CSVALGVGGELFF. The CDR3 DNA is TGCAGCGTTGCATTGGGGGTCGGCGGGGAGCTGTTTTTT.

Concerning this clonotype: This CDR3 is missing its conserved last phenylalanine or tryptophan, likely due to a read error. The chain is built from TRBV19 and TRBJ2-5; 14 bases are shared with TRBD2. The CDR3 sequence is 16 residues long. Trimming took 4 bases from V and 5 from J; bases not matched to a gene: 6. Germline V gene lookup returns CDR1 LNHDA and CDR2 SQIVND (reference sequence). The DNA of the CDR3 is TGTGCCAGTAGTACCGGGACTAGCGGGAGAGGGGAGACCCAGTACCTC. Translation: CASSTGTSGRGETQYL.

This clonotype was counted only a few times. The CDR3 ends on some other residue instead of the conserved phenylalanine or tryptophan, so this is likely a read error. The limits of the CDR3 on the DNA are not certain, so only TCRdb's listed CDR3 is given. This CDR3 is CASSLVPA. The chain joins TRBV7-8 to TRBJ1-6; the DNA was not used to check the table's D call, TRBD1. Germline CDR1 and CDR2: SGHVS and FQNEAQ. From its first to its last residue, the CDR3 has 8 amino acids.

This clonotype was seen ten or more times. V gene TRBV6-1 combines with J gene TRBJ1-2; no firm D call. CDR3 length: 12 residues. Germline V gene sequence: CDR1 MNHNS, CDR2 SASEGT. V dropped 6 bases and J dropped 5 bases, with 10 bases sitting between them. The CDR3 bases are TGTGCCAGCAGGGCAGCGGATTATGGCTACACCTTC. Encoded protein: CASRAADYGYTF.

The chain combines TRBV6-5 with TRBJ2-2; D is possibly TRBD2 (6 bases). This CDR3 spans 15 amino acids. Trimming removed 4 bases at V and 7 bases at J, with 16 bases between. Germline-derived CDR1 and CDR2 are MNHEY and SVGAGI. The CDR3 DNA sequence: TGTGCCAGCAGTTTTGGGGCTAGCGATAGCGGGGAGCTGTTTTTT. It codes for CASSFGASDSGELFF.

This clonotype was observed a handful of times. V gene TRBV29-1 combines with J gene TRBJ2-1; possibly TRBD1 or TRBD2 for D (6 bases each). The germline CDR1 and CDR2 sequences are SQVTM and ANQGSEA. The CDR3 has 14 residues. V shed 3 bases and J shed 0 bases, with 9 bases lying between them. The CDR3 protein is CSVDGGSSYNEQFF. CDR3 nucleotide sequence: TGCAGCGTTGACGGGGGCAGCTCCTACAATGAGCAGTTCTTC.

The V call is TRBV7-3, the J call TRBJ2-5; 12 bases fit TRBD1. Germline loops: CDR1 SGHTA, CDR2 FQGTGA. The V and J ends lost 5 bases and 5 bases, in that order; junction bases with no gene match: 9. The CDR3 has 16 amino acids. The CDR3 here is CASSPGTGGGWETQYF. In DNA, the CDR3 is TGTGCCAGCAGCCCCGGGACAGGGGGCGGTTGGGAGACCCAGTACTTC. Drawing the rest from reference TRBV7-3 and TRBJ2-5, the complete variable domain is GAGVSQTPSNKVTEKGKYVELRCDPISGHTALYWYRQSLGQGPEFLIYFQGTGAADDSGLPNDRFFAVRPEGSVSTLKIQRTERGDSAVYLCASSPGTGGGWETQYFGPGTRLLVL.

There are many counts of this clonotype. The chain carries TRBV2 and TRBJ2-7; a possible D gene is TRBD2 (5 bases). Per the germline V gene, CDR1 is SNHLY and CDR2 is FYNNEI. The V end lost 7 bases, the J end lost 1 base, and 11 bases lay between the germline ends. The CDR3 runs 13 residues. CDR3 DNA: TGTGCCAGCATAGAGGACTTATCCTACGAGCAGTACTTC. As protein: CASIEDLSYEQYF.

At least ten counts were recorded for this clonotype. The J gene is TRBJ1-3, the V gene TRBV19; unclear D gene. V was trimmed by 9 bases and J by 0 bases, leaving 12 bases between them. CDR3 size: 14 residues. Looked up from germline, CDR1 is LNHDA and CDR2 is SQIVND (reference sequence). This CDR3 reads CASRVSRSGNTIYF. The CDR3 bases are TGTGCCAGCCGTGTCAGCCGCTCTGGAAACACCATATATTTT.

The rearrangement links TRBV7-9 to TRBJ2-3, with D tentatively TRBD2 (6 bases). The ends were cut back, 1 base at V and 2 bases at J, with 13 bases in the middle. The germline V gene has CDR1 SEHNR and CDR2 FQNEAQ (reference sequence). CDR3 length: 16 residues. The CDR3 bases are TGTGCCAGCAGCTTAGTGGAGACTAGTCACACAGATACGCAGTATTTT. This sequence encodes CASSLVETSHTDTQYF.